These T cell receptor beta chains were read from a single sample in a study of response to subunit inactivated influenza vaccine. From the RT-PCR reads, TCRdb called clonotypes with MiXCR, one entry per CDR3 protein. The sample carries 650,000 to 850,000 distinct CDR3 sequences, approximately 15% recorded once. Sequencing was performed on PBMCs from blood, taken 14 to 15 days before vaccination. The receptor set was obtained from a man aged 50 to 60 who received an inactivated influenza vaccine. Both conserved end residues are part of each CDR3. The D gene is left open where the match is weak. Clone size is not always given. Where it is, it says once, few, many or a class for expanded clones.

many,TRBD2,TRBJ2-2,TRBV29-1,TGCAGCGTTGGGGCGGGAGCGTACACCGGGGAGCTGTTTTTT,CSVGAGAYTGELFF
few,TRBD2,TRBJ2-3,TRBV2,TGTGCCAGCAGGGGACTAGTTAGCACAGATACGCAGTATTTT,CASRGLVSTDTQYF
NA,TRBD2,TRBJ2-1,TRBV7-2,TGTGCCAGCAGCTGGGGGGGTTCGAGCGGTGAGCAGTTCTTC,CASSWGGSSGEQFF
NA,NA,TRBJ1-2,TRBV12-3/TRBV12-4,TGTGCCAGCAGTCTTACCCACAGGGCTAACTATGGCTACACCTTC,CASSLTHRANYGYTF
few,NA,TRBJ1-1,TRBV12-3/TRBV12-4,TGTGCCAGCACCTTTTCAGAGGGTGTCATGGGCACTGAAGCTTTCTTT,CASTFSEGVMGTEAFF
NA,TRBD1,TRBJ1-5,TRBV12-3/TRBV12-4,TGTGCCAGCAGTTTCGGCCAGGGGGGGCATCAGCCCCAGCATTTT,CASSFGQGGHQPQHF
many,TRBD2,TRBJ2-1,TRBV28,TGTGCCAGCAGTTTCGCGCTAGCGGGATCCTACAATGAGCAGTTCTTC,CASSFALAGSYNEQFF
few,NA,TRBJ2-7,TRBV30,TGTGCCTGGAGTTCTGGGGGCTACGAGCAGTACTTC,CAWSSGGYEQYF
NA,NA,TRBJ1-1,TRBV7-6,TGTGCCAGCAGCTTGGGCGGGTCGCGAGCTTTCTTT,CASSLGGSRAFF
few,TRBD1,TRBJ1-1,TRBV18,TGTGCCAGCAAACAGGGGGCCTACACTGAAGCTTTCTTT,CASKQGAYTEAFF